Listed below are T cell receptor beta chains from one sample, sequenced in a study of cytotoxic CD8 clonotypes in ibrutinib-treated CLL. Libraries were prepared by immunoSEQ multiplex PCR; TCRdb keeps only in-frame clonotypes and omits some of them. The table lists more than 200,000 clones, roughly 79% of them singletons. Sequenced here: PBMCs, sampled after 12 months of ibrutinib treatment. The receptors come from a human donor with chronic lymphocytic leukemia. The CDR3 runs from the conserved cysteine through the conserved F or W. A D gene is named only where the DNA matches it firmly. Some rows have no size entry. The others give once, few or many, or a class for an expanded clone.

abundance	v_gene	d_gene	j_gene	CDR3nt	CDR3aa
-	TRBV28	TRBD1	TRBJ2-7	TGTGCCAGCAGCTCCGGGACAGGGGCCAACGAGCAGTACTTC	CASSSGTGANEQYF
-	TRBV9	-	TRBJ2-2	TGTGCCAGCAGCGTAGTCGCCGGGGAGCTGTTTTTT	CASSVVAGELFF
-	TRBV7-3	-	TRBJ2-7	TGTGCCAGCAGAGAGGGACTTTCGTACGAGCAGTACTTC	CASREGLSYEQYF
-	TRBV28	TRBD1	TRBJ1-1	TGTGCCAGCAGCCGACAGGGGGGAACTGCTTTCTTT	CASSRQGGTAFF
-	TRBV2	-	TRBJ2-5	TGTGCCAGCAGTGAGGGGGAGGGGGCGAGGTTGGAGACCCAGTACTTC	CASSEGEGARLETQYF
-	TRBV18	-	TRBJ2-2	TGTGCCAGCTCACCAATGGCAGACACCGGGGAGCTGTTTTTT	CASSPMADTGELFF
-	TRBV6-6	-	TRBJ2-7	TGTGCCAGCAGCGCCTCCTACGAGCAGTACTTC	CASSASYEQYF
-	TRBV4-1	-	TRBJ2-7	TGCGCCAGCAGCCAAGGAGGGGACAACGAGCAGTACTTC	CASSQGGDNEQYF
-	TRBV19	-	TRBJ2-7	TGTGCCAGTAGTATAGCCCCGACACCAGGGTGGTACGAGCAGTACTTC	CASSIAPTPGWYEQYF
-	TRBV5-1	-	TRBJ1-3	TGCGCCAGCAGCCTCTCTACTAGTGGAAACACCATATATTTT	CASSLSTSGNTIYF
once	TRBV7-8	-	TRBJ2-3	TGTGCCAGCAGCCATTCCCTCGGAGAGGCGTCAGATACGCAGTATTTT	CASSHSLGEASDTQYF
-	TRBV25-1	TRBD1	TRBJ1-2	TGTGCCAGCAACGAAGCAGGGGGGTATGGCTACACCTTC	CASNEAGGYGYTF
-	TRBV6-5	-	TRBJ2-7	TGTGCCAGCAGTTACATAAACAAGCCCTACGAGCAGTACTTC	CASSYINKPYEQYF
-	TRBV19	TRBD1	TRBJ2-3	TGTGCCAGTAGTATAGCCACAGGGGGCACAGATACGCAGTATTTT	CASSIATGGTDTQYF
-	TRBV28	TRBD2	TRBJ2-1	TGTGCCAGCAGCGAGACAGCGGGAGGGAATGAGCAGTTCTTC	CASSETAGGNEQFF
once	TRBV6-1	-	TRBJ2-5	TGTGCCAGCAGTGAACCTGGGGGGACCAGACAAGAGACCCAGTACTTC	CASSEPGGTRQETQYF
-	TRBV2	TRBD2	TRBJ2-4	TGTGCCAGCGGGCCTCTAGCGGAGGACATTCAGTACTTC	CASGPLAEDIQYF
-	TRBV29-1	-	TRBJ2-6	TGCAGCGTTGAAGATAGCGGTACCGGGGCCAACGTCCTGACTTTC	CSVEDSGTGANVLTF
few	TRBV19	-	TRBJ1-1	TGTGCCAGTAGTATCACAGCTATGAACACTGAAGCTTTCTTT	CASSITAMNTEAFF
once	TRBV6-1	-	TRBJ1-5	TGTGCCACCCGGTGGGAGGGCAATCAGCCCCAGCATTTT	CATRWEGNQPQHF
-	TRBV4-1	-	TRBJ2-2	TGCGCCAGCAGTCCGACTAGAGCAAACACCGGGGAGCTGTTTTTT	CASSPTRANTGELFF